The clone carrying this TCR beta chain was seen more than once but under ten times. The antigen is undetermined. Germline V CDR1 and CDR2: MGHDK, SYGVNS. The V segment lost 4 bases and the J segment 0 bases; nucleotides outside the gene matches: 3. The CDR3 contains 16 residues. This sample was taken from a study of response to subunit inactivated influenza vaccine. Study-wide results and caveats: New T cells are recruited in small numbers by each seasonal influenza vaccination, according to the authors' suggestion.

TCRdb redid the calling of the RT-PCR reads with MiXCR, one entry per CDR3 protein. This sample has roughly 710,000 distinct CDR3 sequences; 14% occur once, and the top ten carry approximately 7.6%. The TCR sequence derives from a man aged 50 or older who received an inactivated influenza vaccine. The specimen was PBMCs from blood, collected 14 to 15 days before vaccination. V is TRBV25-1 and J is TRBJ2-6; TRBD1 aligns across 7 bases. Here the CDR3 reads CASSGRQGSGANVLTF. The CDR3 DNA sequence: TGTGCCAGCAGTGGACGACAGGGCTCTGGGGCCAACGTCCTGACTTTC.